The clone carrying this T cell receptor beta chain was seen at least ten times. Antigen unknown. The CDR3 totals 14 residues. Germline V gene lookup returns CDR1 MNHNS and CDR2 SASEGT. The data were taken from a study of T cells after yellow fever vaccination. Via MiXCR, TCRdb re-called the 5' RACE reads, giving one row per CDR3 protein. The sample shows around 65,000 distinct CDR3 sequences, 4.5% to 7.5% of them seen only once. Study-wide findings and caveats: There was a small share of clonotypes that showed up in both the CD4 and CD8 compartments. FACS-sorted repertoires could contain abundant clonotypes contaminating from the bulk population.

This sample comprised CD4+ T cells sorted from PBMCs, obtained roughly 15 days after the first yellow fever vaccination. The TCR comes from a man younger than 35 who received the YFV17D yellow fever vaccine. V and J are TRBV6-1 and TRBJ1-1; D gene ambiguous. The CDR3 here is CAVAAVRRDTEAFF. As DNA, the CDR3 is TGTGCTGTCGCGGCAGTAAGACGCGACACTGAAGCTTTCTTT.